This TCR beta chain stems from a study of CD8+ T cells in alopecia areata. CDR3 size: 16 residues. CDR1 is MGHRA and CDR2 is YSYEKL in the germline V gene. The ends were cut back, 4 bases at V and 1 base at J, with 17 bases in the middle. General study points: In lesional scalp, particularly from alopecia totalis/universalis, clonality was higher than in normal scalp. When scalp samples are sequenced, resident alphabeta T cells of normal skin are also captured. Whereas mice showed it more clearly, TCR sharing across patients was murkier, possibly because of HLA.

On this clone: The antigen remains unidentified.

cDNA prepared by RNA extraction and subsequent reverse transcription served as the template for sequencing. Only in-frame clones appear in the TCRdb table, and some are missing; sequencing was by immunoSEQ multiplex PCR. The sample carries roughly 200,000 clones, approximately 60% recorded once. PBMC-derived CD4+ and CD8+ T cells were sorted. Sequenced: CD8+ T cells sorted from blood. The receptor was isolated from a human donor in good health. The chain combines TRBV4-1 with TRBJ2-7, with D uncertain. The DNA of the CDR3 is TGCGCCAGCAGCCCCTCCTTCCGCCCACGGTCCTACGAGCAGTACTTC. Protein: CASSPSFRPRSYEQYF.